The T cell receptor beta chain described here comes from a study of cytomegalovirus exposure and HLA in healthy donors. Study conclusions and caveats: In a later analysis, TCR beta V- and J-gene trimming showed a link to a missense DCLRE1C variant. The study listed 164 cytomegalovirus-associated TCR beta chains. It was reported that the classifier diagnosed cytomegalovirus status with high specificity and sensitivity in both the original and validation cohorts.

Comment on this clone: Its antigen is undetermined.

The germline gives CDR1 MNHEY, CDR2 SMNVEV (reference sequence). There are 15 residues in the CDR3. After removal of 6 bases from V and 4 bases from J, the junction contained 9 bases not matched to a gene. The PCR was carried out with 60 Vbeta primers and 13 Jbeta primers. Some clones are missing from TCRdb's copy, which holds only in-frame ones; the method was immunoSEQ multiplex PCR. The table records more than 110,000 clones, roughly 82% of them present only once. This TCR was recovered from a man aged 25-40 years in good health and CMV-seronegative. Sequencing was done on a sample of PBMCs. The chain recombines TRBV27 with TRBJ2-7; TRBD2 matches at 10 bases. This CDR3 reads CASSHGLADLYEQYF. For the CDR3, the DNA is TGTGCCAGCAGCCACGGACTAGCGGATCTTTACGAGCAGTACTTC.